This entry describes one T cell receptor (beta chain). Antigen unknown. Patient tissue came from resections in Japan or China, 2014–2017. Each case's diagnosis was confirmed by two pathologists on H&E. After pathologic assessment, macro-dissection selected premalignant or tumor cells for extraction. The sample belongs to a study of immune evolution from preneoplasia to lung adenocarcinoma. Germline trimming cut 3 bases from V and 4 bases from J; bases unmatched to any gene: 5. The CDR3 covers 14 residues. In germline, CDR1 is KGHSH, CDR2 LQKENI. Overall study results and limits: Clonality was highest in normal lung, lower in later-stage lesions apparently.

Assay used: immunoSEQ multiplex PCR; TCRdb lists only in-frame clones, some missing. The sample has about 26,000 clones, just under 75% seen once; the top ten hold about 6%. Sequencing input: FFPE invasive lung adenocarcinoma tissue. This sequence originates from a person in their 60s with invasive lung adenocarcinoma. Some clones in this sample may be carry-over from other donors' samples. The chain has TRBV18 and TRBJ2-7; 8 bases map to TRBD1. The CDR3 reads CASSPTGTGYEQYF. Written as DNA, the CDR3 is TGTGCCAGCTCACCGACCGGGACAGGTTACGAGCAGTACTTC.